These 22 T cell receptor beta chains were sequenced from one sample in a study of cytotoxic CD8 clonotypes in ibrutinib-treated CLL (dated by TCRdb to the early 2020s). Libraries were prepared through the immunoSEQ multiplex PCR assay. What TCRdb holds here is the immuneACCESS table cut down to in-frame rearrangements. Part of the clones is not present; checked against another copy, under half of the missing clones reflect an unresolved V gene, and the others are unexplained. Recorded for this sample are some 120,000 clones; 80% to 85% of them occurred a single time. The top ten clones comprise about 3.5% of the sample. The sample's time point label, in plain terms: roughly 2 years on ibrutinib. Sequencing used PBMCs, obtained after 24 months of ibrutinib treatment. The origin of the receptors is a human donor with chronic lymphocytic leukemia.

This CDR3 reads CASSLVLAGFNEQFF. CDR3 sequence (DNA): TGCGCCAGCAGCTTGGTGCTAGCGGGATTCAATGAGCAGTTCTTC. The genes are TRBV5-1 and TRBJ2-1; 9 bases agree with TRBD2. Germline CDR1 is SGHRS and CDR2 is YFSETQ. V dropped 0 bases and J dropped 6; count of bases not matched to a gene: 4. This CDR3 spans 15 amino acids.

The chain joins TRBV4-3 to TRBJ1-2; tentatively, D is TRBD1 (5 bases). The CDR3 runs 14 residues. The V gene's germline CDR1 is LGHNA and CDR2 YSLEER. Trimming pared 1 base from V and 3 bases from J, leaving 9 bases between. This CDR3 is CASSQGQSHYGYTF. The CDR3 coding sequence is TGCGCCAGCAGCCAAGGACAGTCCCACTATGGCTACACCTTC.

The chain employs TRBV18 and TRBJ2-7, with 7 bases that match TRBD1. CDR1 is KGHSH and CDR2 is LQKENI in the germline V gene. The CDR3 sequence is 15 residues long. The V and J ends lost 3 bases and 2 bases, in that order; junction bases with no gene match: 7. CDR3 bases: TGTGCCAGCTCACCCCCGACAGGGCTCACCTACGAGCAGTACTTC. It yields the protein CASSPPTGLTYEQYF.

CDR3 nucleotide sequence: TGTGCCAGCAGCCCCTCTCTGGACAATGAGCAGTTCTTC. Translated: CASSPSLDNEQFF. The chain uses TRBV7-9 and TRBJ2-1; D ambiguous. The V end was cut by 5 bases, the J end by 5 bases, with 10 bases between. Germline-derived CDR1 and CDR2 are SEHNR and FQNEAQ (reference sequence). This CDR3 is built from 13 residues.

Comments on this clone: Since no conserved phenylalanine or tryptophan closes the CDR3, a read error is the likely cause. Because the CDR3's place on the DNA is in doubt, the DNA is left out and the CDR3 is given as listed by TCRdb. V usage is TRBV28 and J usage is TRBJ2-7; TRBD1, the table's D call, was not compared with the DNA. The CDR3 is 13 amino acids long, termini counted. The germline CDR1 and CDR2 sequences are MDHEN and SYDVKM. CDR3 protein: CASSTNSDSRVHL.

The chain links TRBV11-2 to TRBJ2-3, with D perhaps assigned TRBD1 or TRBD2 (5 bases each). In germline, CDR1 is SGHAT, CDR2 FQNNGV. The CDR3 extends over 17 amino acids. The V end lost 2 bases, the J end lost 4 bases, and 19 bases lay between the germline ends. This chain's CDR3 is CASSLSIEGTSPDTQYF. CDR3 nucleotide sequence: TGTGCCAGCAGCTTATCGATAGAGGGGACCAGCCCAGATACGCAGTATTTT.

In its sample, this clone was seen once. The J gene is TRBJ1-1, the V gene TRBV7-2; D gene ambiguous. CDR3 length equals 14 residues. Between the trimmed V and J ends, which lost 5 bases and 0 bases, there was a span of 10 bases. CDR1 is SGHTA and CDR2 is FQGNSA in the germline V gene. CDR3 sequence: CASSQRNMNTEAFF. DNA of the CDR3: TGTGCCAGCAGCCAGAGGAACATGAACACTGAAGCTTTCTTT.

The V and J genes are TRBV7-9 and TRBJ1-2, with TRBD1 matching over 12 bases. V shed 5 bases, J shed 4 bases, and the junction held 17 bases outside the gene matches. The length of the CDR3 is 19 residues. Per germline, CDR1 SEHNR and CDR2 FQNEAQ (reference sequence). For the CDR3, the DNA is TGTGCCAGCAGCGCAGCTTTTAGGGACAGGGGGCTGGTTCGCTATGGCTACACCTTC. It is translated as CASSAAFRDRGLVRYGYTF.

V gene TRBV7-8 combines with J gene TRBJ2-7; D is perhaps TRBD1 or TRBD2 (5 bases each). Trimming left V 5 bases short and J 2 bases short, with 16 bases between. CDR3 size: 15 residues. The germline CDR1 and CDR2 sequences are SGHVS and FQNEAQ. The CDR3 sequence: CASSEPGRPTYEQYF. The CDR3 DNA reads TGTGCCAGCAGCGAGCCGGGACGCCCAACCTACGAGCAGTACTTC.

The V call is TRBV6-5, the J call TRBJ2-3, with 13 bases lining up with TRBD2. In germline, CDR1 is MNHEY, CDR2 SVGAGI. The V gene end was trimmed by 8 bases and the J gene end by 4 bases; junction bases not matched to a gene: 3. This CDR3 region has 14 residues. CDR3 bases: TGTGCCAGCCGGACTAGCGGGGGCCCAGATACGCAGTATTTT. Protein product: CASRTSGGPDTQYF.

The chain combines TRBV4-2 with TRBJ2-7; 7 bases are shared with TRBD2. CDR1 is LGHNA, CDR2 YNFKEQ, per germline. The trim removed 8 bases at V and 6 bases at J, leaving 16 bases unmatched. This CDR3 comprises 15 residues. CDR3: CASGDLGGTTLEQYF. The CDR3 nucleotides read TGTGCCAGCGGAGATTTAGGCGGGACTACCCTCGAGCAGTACTTC.

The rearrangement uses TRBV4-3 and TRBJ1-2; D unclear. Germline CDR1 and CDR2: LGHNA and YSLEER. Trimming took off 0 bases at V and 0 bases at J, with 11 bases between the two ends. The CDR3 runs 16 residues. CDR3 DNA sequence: TGCGCCAGCAGCCAAGATATCCGGGGAGCTAACTATGGCTACACCTTC. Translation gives CASSQDIRGANYGYTF.

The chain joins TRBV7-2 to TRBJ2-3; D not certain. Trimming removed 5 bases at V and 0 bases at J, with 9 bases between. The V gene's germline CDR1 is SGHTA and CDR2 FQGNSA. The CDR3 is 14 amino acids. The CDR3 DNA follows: TGTGCCAGCAGCCCCACCCTGAGCACAGATACGCAGTATTTT. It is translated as CASSPTLSTDTQYF. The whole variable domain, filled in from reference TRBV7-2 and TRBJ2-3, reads GAGVSQSPSNKVTEKGKDVELRCDPISGHTALYWYRQSLGQGLEFLIYFQGNSAPDKSGLPSDRFSAERTGGSVSTLTIQRTQQEDSAVYLCASSPTLSTDTQYFGPGTRLTVL.

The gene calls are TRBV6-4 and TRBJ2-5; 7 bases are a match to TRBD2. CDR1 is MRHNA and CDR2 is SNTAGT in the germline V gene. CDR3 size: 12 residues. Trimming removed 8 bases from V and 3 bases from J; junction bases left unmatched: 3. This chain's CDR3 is CASRGVEETQYF. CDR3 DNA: TGTGCCAGCCGGGGGGTAGAAGAGACCCAGTACTTC.

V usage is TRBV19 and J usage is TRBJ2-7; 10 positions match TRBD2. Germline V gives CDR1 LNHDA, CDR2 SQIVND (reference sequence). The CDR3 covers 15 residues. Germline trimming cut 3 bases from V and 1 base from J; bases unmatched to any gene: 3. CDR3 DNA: TGTGCCAGTAGTATGAAGCGGGGGGGTTCCTACGAGCAGTACTTC. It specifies CASSMKRGGSYEQYF.

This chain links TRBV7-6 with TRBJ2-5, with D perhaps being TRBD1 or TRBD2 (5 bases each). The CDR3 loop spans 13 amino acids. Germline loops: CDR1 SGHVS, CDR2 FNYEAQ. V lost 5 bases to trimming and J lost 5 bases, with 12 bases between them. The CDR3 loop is CASSRGSRETQYF. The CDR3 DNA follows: TGTGCCAGCAGCCGGGGCAGTCGGGAGACCCAGTACTTC.

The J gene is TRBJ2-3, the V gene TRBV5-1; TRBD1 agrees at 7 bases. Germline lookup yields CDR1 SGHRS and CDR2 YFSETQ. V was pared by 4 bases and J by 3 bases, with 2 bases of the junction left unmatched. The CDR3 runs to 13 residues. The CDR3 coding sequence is TGCGCCAGCAGCCTGACAGGGACAGATACGCAGTATTTT. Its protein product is CASSLTGTDTQYF.

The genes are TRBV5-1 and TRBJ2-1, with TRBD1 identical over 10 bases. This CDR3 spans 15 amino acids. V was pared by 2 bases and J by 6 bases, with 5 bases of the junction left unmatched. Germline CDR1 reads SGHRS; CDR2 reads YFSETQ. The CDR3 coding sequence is TGCGCCAGCAGCTTAGGGACAGGGGTCAGCAATGAGCAGTTCTTC. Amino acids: CASSLGTGVSNEQFF.

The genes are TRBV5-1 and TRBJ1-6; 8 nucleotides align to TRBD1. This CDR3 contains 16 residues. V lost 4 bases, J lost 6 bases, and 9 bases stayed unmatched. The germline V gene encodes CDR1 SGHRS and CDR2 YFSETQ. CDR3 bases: TGCGCCAGCAGCATCGACGGGACAGGAAGTAATTCACCCCTCCACTTT. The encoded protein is CASSIDGTGSNSPLHF.

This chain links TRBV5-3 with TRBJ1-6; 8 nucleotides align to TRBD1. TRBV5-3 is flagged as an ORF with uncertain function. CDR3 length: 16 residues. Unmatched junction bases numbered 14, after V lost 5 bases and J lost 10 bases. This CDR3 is CARSTRGRRKLSPLHF. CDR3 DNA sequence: TGTGCCAGAAGTACCAGGGGGCGCAGGAAATTGTCACCCCTCCACTTT.

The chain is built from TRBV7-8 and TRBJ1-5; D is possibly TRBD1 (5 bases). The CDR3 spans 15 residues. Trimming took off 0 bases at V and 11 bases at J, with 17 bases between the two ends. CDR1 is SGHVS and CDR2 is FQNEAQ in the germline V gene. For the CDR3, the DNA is TGTGCCAGCAGCTTAGCGGGGACCTCTCCGGGGTCCCAGCATTTT. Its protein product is CASSLAGTSPGSQHF. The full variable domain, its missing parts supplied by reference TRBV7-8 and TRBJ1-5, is GAGVSQSPRYKVAKRGQDVALRCDPISGHVSLFWYQQALGQGPEFLTYFQNEAQLDKSGLPSDRFFAERPEGSVSTLKIQRTQQEDSAVYLCASSLAGTSPGSQHFGDGTRLSIL.

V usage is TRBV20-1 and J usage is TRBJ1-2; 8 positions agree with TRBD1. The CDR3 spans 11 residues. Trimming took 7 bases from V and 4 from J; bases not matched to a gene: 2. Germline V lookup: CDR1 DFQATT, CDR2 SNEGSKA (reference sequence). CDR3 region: CSGTGTYGYTF. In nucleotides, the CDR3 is TGCAGTGGGACAGGGACCTATGGCTACACCTTC.